These 21 T cell receptor beta chains came from one sample sequenced in a study of Ad26.COV2.S vaccination and SARS-CoV-2 variants. Libraries were prepared by immunoSEQ multiplex PCR; TCRdb keeps only in-frame clonotypes and omits some of them. The sample comprises roughly 180,000 clones, around nine tenths of which are singletons, and more than 4.5% rests with the top ten. The specimen comprised peripheral blood, sampled after recovery from COVID-19. The receptors here all came from a human donor who had recovered from COVID-19.

The rearrangement uses TRBV18 and TRBJ2-5; possible D gene TRBD2, 5 bases. Germline V lookup: CDR1 KGHSH, CDR2 LQKENI. The CDR3 length is 15 residues. Trimming cost V 3 bases and J 5 bases, with 16 bases left between them. CDR3: CASSPKLTSGETQYF. In nucleotides, the CDR3 is TGTGCCAGCTCACCTAAACTAACCTCGGGGGAGACCCAGTACTTC.

The chain uses TRBV9 and TRBJ1-2; 7 bases match TRBD1. This CDR3 region has 16 residues. V was clipped by 9 bases and J by 5 bases; unmatched bases: 19. The germline V gene has CDR1 SGDLS and CDR2 YYNGEE. The CDR3 nucleotides are TGTGCCATATTACCAGGGACAGACTCTCTACCTTATGGCTACACCTTC. This codes for CAILPGTDSLPYGYTF.

The count of this clone is one. The rearrangement joins TRBV30 to TRBJ2-7; the D gene could be TRBD1 or TRBD2 (6 bases each). The germline CDR1 and CDR2 sequences are GTSNPN and SVGIG (reference sequence). The length of the CDR3 is 14 residues. The V gene lost 0 bases and the J gene lost 1 base, with 10 bases spanning the gap. In DNA, the CDR3 is TGTGCCTGGAGTGTGGGGGGCTTTTCCTACGAGCAGTACTTC. Translating it yields CAWSVGGFSYEQYF.

This clone is a singleton in its sample. This chain connects TRBV5-5 to TRBJ2-1; the D call may be TRBD1 or TRBD2 (5 bases each). Looked up from germline, CDR1 is SGHKS and CDR2 is YYEKEE (reference sequence). The CDR3 contains 12 residues. The V end lost 3 bases, the J end lost 4 bases, and 5 bases lay between the germline ends. CDR3 sequence (DNA): TGTGCCAGCAGCTGGGGGTACAATGAGCAGTTCTTC. Amino acids: CASSWGYNEQFF.

The chain combines TRBV29-1 with TRBJ1-2; 11 bases map to TRBD1. V lost 7 bases, J lost 8 bases, and 9 bases stayed unmatched. Germline CDR1 and CDR2: SQVTM and ANQGSEA. The CDR3 sequence is 13 residues long. The CDR3 sequence: CSAGTGGLEGYTF. In nucleotides, the CDR3 is TGCAGCGCGGGGACAGGGGGACTGGAAGGCTACACCTTC.

The chain couples TRBV12-5 to TRBJ2-1; the match to TRBD2 covers 10 bases. The trim removed 3 bases at V and 2 bases at J, leaving 4 bases unmatched. CDR3 length equals 16 residues. Germline V gene data show CDR1 as LGHNT and CDR2 as FRNRAP. The CDR3 DNA reads TGTGCTAGTGGTTTACTACTAGCGGGGACCTACAATGAGCAGTTCTTC. This gives the protein CASGLLLAGTYNEQFF.

The chain couples TRBV19 to TRBJ2-7; 10 bases match TRBD2. The CDR3 extends over 15 amino acids. Looked up from germline, CDR1 is LNHDA and CDR2 is SQIVND (reference sequence). V lost 2 bases and J lost 4; bases outside the gene matches: 5. The CDR3 region is CASSITASGSYEQYF. The CDR3 DNA reads as TGTGCCAGTAGTATAACGGCTAGCGGGAGTTACGAGCAGTACTTC.

This clone has only one observation. The chain joins TRBV14 to TRBJ1-5, with unresolved D. The V end was cut by 4 bases, the J end by 0 bases, with 4 bases between. CDR3 size: 13 residues. The V gene's germline CDR1 is SGHDN and CDR2 FVKESK. The CDR3 protein is CASSRSSNQPQHF. The DNA of the CDR3 is TGTGCCAGCAGCCGCTCTAGCAATCAGCCCCAGCATTTT.

V gene TRBV7-2 combines with J gene TRBJ2-1; 15 bases are shared with TRBD2. Germline lookup yields CDR1 SGHTA and CDR2 FQGNSA. V was pared by 5 bases and J by 9 bases, with 8 bases of the junction left unmatched. The CDR3 totals 16 residues. Here the CDR3 DNA reads TGTGCCAGCAGCCTAAGGACTAGCGGGGGGGGCGTTGAGCAGTTCTTC. Its protein product is CASSLRTSGGGVEQFF.

J is TRBJ2-5 and V is TRBV5-1, with 8 bases matching TRBD2. Germline CDR1 SGHRS, CDR2 YFSETQ. Trimming cost V 3 bases and J 7 bases; bases outside gene matches: 5. CDR3 length: 13 amino acids. CDR3 residues: CASSSTREVTQYF. The CDR3 nucleotides are TGCGCCAGCAGCTCCACGCGGGAGGTGACCCAGTACTTC. Variable domain in full (rest from reference TRBV5-1 and TRBJ2-5): KAGVTQTPRYLIKTRGQQVTLSCSPISGHRSVSWYQQTPGQGLQFLFEYFSETQRNKGNFPGRFSGRQFSNSRSEMNVSTLELGDSALYLCASSSTREVTQYFGPGTRLLVL.

This sequence joins TRBV25-1 and TRBJ1-1, with 7 bases fitting TRBD1. Germline V gene data show CDR1 as MGHDK and CDR2 as SYGVNS. V dropped 4 bases and J dropped 5; count of bases not matched to a gene: 10. The CDR3 spans 15 residues. The CDR3 spells CASSVGQAGMTEAFF. The CDR3 nucleotides read TGTGCCAGCAGTGTCGGACAGGCTGGGATGACTGAAGCTTTCTTT.

This rearrangement joins TRBV7-3 to TRBJ1-6, with no clear D. Trimming removed 0 bases at V and 9 bases at J, with 12 bases between. The germline V gene encodes CDR1 SGHTA and CDR2 FQGTGA. The CDR3 is 15 amino acids. CDR3 coding DNA: TGTGCCAGCAGCTTAACGGGGAGGGTAGGTTCACCCCTCCACTTT. Translated, it gives CASSLTGRVGSPLHF.

This clone appeared a single time. This chain joins TRBV12-5 and TRBJ1-4; the D is unclear. Trimming took 1 base from V and 0 from J, leaving 12 bases between them. The CDR3 consists of 17 residues. Per the germline V gene, CDR1 is LGHNT and CDR2 is FRNRAP. CDR3 residues: CASGLGQPRTTNEKLFF. The CDR3 DNA sequence: TGTGCTAGTGGTTTGGGCCAACCCAGAACAACTAATGAAAAACTGTTTTTT.

The chain employs TRBV5-1 and TRBJ2-5; the D call may be TRBD1 or TRBD2 (6 bases each). This CDR3 has 14 amino acids. Between the trimmed V and J ends, which lost 6 bases and 4 bases, there was a span of 16 bases. Germline V gene sequence: CDR1 SGHRS, CDR2 YFSETQ. The CDR3: CASTGGLWGETQYF. CDR3 sequence (DNA): TGCGCCAGCACCGGGGGCTTATGGGGAGAGACCCAGTACTTC.

The V gene is TRBV11-2, the J gene TRBJ2-1; tentatively, D is TRBD1 or TRBD2 (6 bases each). Trimming removed 5 bases from V and 10 bases from J, with 12 bases in between. This CDR3 has 12 residues. CDR1 and CDR2 from the germline V gene are SGHAT and FQNNGV. The CDR3 DNA follows: TGTGCCAGCAGCCCTGCCGGGGGCGAGCAGTTCTTC. This translates into CASSPAGGEQFF.

This chain joins TRBV18 and TRBJ1-4; the D is unclear. The ends were cut back, 3 bases at V and 7 bases at J, with 9 bases in the middle. The CDR3 is made up of 13 amino acids. Germline values: CDR1 KGHSH, CDR2 LQKENI. The CDR3 here is CASSPRRGEKLFF. CDR3 DNA sequence: TGTGCCAGCTCACCCCGCCGTGGTGAAAAACTGTTTTTT.

This chain connects TRBV7-3 to TRBJ2-1; 10 positions match TRBD1. Germline values: CDR1 SGHTA, CDR2 FQGTGA. V lost 5 bases to trimming and J lost 8 bases; unmatched junction nucleotides: 9. The CDR3 has 15 amino acids. The DNA for the CDR3 is TGTGCCAGCAGCCTGCAACCGGGACAGGGGTATGAGCAGTTCTTC. This sequence encodes CASSLQPGQGYEQFF.

The chain carries TRBV4-2 and TRBJ1-5; D not certain. CDR3 length equals 15 residues. Germline V gene data show CDR1 as LGHNA and CDR2 as YNFKEQ. V dropped 6 bases and J dropped 0 bases, with 12 bases sitting between them. CDR3 in DNA: TGTGCCAGCAGGCCCTGGGAGGATAGCAATCAGCCCCAGCATTTT. This codes for CASRPWEDSNQPQHF.

V and J are TRBV18 and TRBJ1-3, with no clear D. Trimming shortened V by 6 bases and J by 6 bases, and 15 bases separated the two germline ends. The CDR3 contains 14 residues. The germline V gene encodes CDR1 KGHSH and CDR2 LQKENI. The CDR3 spells CASSPDGPPNTIYF. In nucleotides, the CDR3 is TGTGCCAGCTCTCCGGACGGACCTCCAAACACCATATATTTT.

V is TRBV5-6 and J is TRBJ1-2; D may be TRBD1 (6 bases). The CDR3 is 15 residues long. V gave up 4 bases and J gave up 4 bases, with 17 bases separating them. Germline loops: CDR1 SGHDT, CDR2 YYEEEE. The CDR3 here is CASSPPAGAFYGYTF. CDR3 DNA: TGTGCCAGCAGCCCGCCGGCAGGGGCCTTCTATGGCTACACCTTC.

The chain uses TRBV6-5 and TRBJ2-2, with a tentative D call TRBD1 (6 bases). Per the germline V gene, CDR1 is MNHEY and CDR2 is SVGAGI. V was cut by 7 bases and J by 1 base, with 10 bases left in between. This CDR3 region has 14 residues. The CDR3 DNA sequence: TGTGCCAGCAAGGGACATATGAACACCGGGGAGCTGTTTTTT. This gives the protein CASKGHMNTGELFF.